Given below is one TCR beta chain in context. These data originate in a study of blood T cell repertoires in COVID-19. Study background: Whether acute or convalescent, the COVID-19 samples came from the United States, Italy and Spain.

The J segment lost 7 bases and the V segment lost 2 bases, leaving 10 bases of the junction unmatched. The CDR3 is made up of 17 amino acids. Germline lookup yields CDR1 ENHRY and CDR2 SYGVKD. The repertoire was sequenced with immunoSEQ multiplex PCR; TCRdb's copy has only in-frame clones and lacks some. The sample lists 20,000 or so clones; roughly nine tenths were seen once. Sequencing used peripheral blood. The sequence was obtained from a human donor in a cohort sampled during active COVID-19. V and J are TRBV10-3 and TRBJ1-6; TRBD1 matches at 8 bases. Here the CDR3 reads CAISERDRGLSNSPLHF. CDR3 sequence (DNA): TGTGCCATCAGTGAGAGAGACAGGGGATTGTCAAATTCACCCCTCCACTTT.